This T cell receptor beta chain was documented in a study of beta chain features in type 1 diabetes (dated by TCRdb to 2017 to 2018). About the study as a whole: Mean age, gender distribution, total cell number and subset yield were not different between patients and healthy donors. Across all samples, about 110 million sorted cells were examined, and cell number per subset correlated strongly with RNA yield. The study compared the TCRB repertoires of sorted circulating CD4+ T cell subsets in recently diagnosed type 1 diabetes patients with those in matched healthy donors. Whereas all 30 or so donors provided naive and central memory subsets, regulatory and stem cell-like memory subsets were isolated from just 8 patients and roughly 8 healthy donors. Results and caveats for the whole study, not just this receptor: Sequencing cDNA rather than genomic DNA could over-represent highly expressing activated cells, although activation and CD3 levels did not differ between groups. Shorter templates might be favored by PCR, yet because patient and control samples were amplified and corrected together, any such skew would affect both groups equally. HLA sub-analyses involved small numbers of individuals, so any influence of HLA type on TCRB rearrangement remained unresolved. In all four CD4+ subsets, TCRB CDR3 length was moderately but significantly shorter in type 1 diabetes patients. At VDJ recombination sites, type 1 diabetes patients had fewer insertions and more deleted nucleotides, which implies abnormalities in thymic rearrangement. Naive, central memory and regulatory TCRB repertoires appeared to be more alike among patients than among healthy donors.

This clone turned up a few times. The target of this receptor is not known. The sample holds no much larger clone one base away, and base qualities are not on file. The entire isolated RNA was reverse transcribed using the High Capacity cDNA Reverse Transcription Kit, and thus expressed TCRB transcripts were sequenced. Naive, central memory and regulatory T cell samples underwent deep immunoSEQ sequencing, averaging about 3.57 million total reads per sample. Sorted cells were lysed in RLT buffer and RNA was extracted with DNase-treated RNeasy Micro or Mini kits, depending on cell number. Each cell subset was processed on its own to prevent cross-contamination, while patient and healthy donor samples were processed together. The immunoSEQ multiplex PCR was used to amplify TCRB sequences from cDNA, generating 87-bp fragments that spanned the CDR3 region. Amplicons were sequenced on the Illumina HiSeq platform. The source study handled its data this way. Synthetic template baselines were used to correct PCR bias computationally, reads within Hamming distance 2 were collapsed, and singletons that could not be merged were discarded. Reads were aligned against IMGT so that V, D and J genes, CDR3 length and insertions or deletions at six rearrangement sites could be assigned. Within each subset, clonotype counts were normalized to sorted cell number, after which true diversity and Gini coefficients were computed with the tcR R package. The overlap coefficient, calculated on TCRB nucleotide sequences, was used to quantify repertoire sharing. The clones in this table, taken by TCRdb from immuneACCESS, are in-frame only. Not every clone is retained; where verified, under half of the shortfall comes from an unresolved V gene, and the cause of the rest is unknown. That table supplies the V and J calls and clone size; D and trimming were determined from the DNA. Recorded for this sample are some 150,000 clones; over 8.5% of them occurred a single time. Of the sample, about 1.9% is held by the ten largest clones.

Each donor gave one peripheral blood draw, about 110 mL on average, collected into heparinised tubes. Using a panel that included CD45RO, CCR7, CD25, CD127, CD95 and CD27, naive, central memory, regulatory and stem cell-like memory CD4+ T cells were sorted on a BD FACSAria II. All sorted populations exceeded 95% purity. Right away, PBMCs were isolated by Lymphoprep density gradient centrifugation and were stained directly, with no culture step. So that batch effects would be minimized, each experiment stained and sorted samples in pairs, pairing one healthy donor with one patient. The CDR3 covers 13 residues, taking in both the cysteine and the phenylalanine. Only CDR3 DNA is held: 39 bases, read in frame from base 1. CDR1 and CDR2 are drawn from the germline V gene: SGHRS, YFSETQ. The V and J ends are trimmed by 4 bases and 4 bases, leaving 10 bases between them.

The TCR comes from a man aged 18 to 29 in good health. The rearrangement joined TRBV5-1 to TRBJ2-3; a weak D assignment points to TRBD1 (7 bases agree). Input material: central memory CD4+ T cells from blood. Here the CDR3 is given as CASSQGGPDTQYF. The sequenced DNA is TGCGCCAGCAGCCAGGGGGGACCAGATACGCAGTATTTT.